The 19 T cell receptor beta chains below come from one sample, sequenced in a study of T-cell reconstitution after alpha-beta-depleted transplantation in children listed by TCRdb under 2016. Libraries were built with PCR. Reads for this sample came from an Illumina HiSeq 2500. Molecular barcoding was employed in the preparation of TCR libraries, with unique molecular identifiers being used to normalize TCRbeta repertoire quantification. TCRdb ran its own pipeline on the public reads, namely fastp trimming at Q25 and MiXCR clone calling, and kept in-frame beta chains. One record per CDR3 amino acid sequence lists the most common genes and DNA. A total of a few hundred thousand distinct CDR3 sequences appear in this sample, approximately 11% of them only once. The ten largest make up roughly 5.1% of the sample. Material: PBMCs from the stem cell graft donor, obtained from the stem cell graft. The receptors here all came from a human donor who donated a stem cell graft to a child with acute myeloid leukemia.

The sample holds a few counts of this clonotype. This chain connects TRBV5-1 to TRBJ2-3; TRBD2 aligns across 13 bases. This CDR3 comprises 16 residues. Germline V gene lookup returns CDR1 SGHRS and CDR2 YFSETQ. Trimming at V came to 4 bases and at J to 8 bases, leaving 10 bases not matched to a gene. The CDR3 is CASSAPGLAGLGTQYF. Written as DNA, the CDR3 is TGCGCCAGCAGCGCGCCGGGACTAGCGGGACTTGGTACGCAGTATTTT.

This clonotype was observed a handful of times. This chain joins TRBV13 and TRBJ2-4; 12 positions match TRBD2. V dropped 3 bases and J dropped 1; count of bases not matched to a gene: 10. The CDR3 has 19 amino acids. In germline, CDR1 is PRHDT, CDR2 FYEKMQ (reference sequence). The CDR3 sequence is CASSFELAGGPMAKNIQYF. In nucleotides, the CDR3 is TGTGCCAGCAGCTTTGAACTAGCGGGAGGCCCGATGGCCAAAAACATTCAGTACTTC.

This clonotype was seen more than once but under ten times. The V gene is TRBV29-1, the J gene TRBJ2-3; D is perhaps TRBD2 (7 bases). Germline V lookup: CDR1 SQVTM, CDR2 ANQGSEA. This CDR3 region has 19 residues. Trimming cost V 2 bases and J 2 bases, with 26 bases left between them. CDR3 loop: CSVEIGEGSTGHPTDTQYF. In DNA, the CDR3 is TGCAGCGTTGAAATTGGGGAGGGATCGACAGGCCACCCCACAGATACGCAGTATTTT.

This chain's CDR3 is CASSDPGTGGSNEQFF. The CDR3 DNA is TGCGCCAGCAGTGACCCCGGGACAGGGGGCTCGAATGAGCAGTTCTTC. The V and J genes are TRBV10-1 and TRBJ2-1; 12 positions agree with TRBD1. The CDR3 totals 16 residues. V lost 3 bases to trimming and J lost 7 bases; unmatched junction nucleotides: 7. Germline CDR1 and CDR2: WNHNN and SYGVQD (reference sequence).

This chain joins TRBV14 and TRBJ2-2; the D gene could be TRBD1 or TRBD2 (5 bases each). The CDR3 extends over 17 amino acids. The germline V and J ends were trimmed by 4 bases and 4 bases, with 19 bases remaining between them. CDR1 and CDR2 (germline): SGHDN, FVKESK. The CDR3 reads CASSPIGVGTSTGELFF. CDR3 sequence (DNA): TGTGCCAGCAGCCCCATAGGGGTTGGGACGAGCACCGGGGAGCTGTTTTTT.

The J gene is TRBJ2-1, the V gene TRBV12-3 or TRBV12-4; 11 bases agree with TRBD2. CDR3 length: 15 residues. Unmatched junction bases numbered 7, after V lost 3 bases and J lost 9 bases. CDR3 DNA sequence: TGTGCCAGCAGTTTTCTAGCGGGGGGTGTAGGTGAGCAGTTCTTC. Translating it yields CASSFLAGGVGEQFF.

This clonotype was seen a handful of times. This chain uses TRBV6-1 with TRBJ2-3; maybe TRBD1 (5 bases). Germline CDR1 is MNHNS and CDR2 is SASEGT. The ends were cut back, 4 bases at V and 8 bases at J, with 19 bases in the middle. The CDR3 length is 15 residues. This CDR3 is CASSGYATAVSTQYF. In DNA form, the CDR3 reads TGTGCCAGCAGTGGCTATGCGACAGCCGTGTCTACGCAGTATTTT.

V usage is TRBV6-5 and J usage is TRBJ2-3; D possibly corresponds to TRBD1 (6 bases). This CDR3 is 12 amino acids long. Trimming took 8 bases from V and 2 from J, leaving 8 bases between them. Germline V lookup: CDR1 MNHEY, CDR2 SVGAGI. In DNA, the CDR3 is TGTGCCAGCCGGGACACCACAGATACGCAGTATTTT. Residues: CASRDTTDTQYF.

At least ten counts were recorded for this clonotype. The chain combines TRBV5-1 with TRBJ2-1, with 10 bases matching TRBD2. The V gene's germline CDR1 is SGHRS and CDR2 YFSETQ. This CDR3 has 14 residues. V dropped 0 bases and J dropped 9; count of bases not matched to a gene: 3. The CDR3 region has the DNA TGCGCCAGCAGCTTGGGACTAGCGGGCGGTGAGCAGTTCTTC. This gives the protein CASSLGLAGGEQFF.

The chain uses TRBV4-2 and TRBJ2-2; no reliable D call. Germline CDR1 and CDR2: LGHNA and YNFKEQ. CDR3 length: 14 residues. Trimming pared 3 bases from V and 8 bases from J, leaving 13 bases between. The CDR3 here is CASSHRTSSGELFF. CDR3 bases: TGTGCCAGCAGCCACAGAACAAGTTCGGGGGAGCTGTTTTTT.

As to this clonotype: The junction differs from germline at one of its ends, possibly a read error. This chain uses TRBV7-6 with TRBJ2-1; 8 positions match TRBD2. This CDR3 has 16 amino acids. Looked up from germline, CDR1 is SGHVS and CDR2 is FNYEAQ. CDR3: CVSSVYSGVGSNEQFF. DNA for the CDR3: TGTGTCAGCAGCGTTTATAGCGGGGTGGGGTCCAATGAGCAGTTCTTC.

J is TRBJ2-1 and V is TRBV3-1, with D unresolved. CDR1 and CDR2 from the germline V gene are LGHDT and YNNKEL (reference sequence). The ends were cut back, 4 bases at V and 0 bases at J, with 13 bases in the middle. The CDR3 consists of 16 residues. CDR3 amino acids: CASSPRPGGSYNEQFF. CDR3 DNA: TGTGCCAGCAGCCCTCGTCCAGGTGGCTCCTACAATGAGCAGTTCTTC.

This clonotype was seen repeatedly, ten times or more. The chain carries TRBV20-1 and TRBJ2-3; D gene ambiguous. This CDR3 comprises 14 residues. Germline CDR1 and CDR2: DFQATT and SNEGSKA (reference sequence). V was shortened by 1 base and J by 2 bases, with 10 bases between the two germline ends. The CDR3 is CSARGPRPTDTQYF. DNA for the CDR3: TGCAGTGCTAGAGGCCCTAGGCCCACAGATACGCAGTATTTT.

The chain links TRBV5-1 to TRBJ2-7; TRBD2 aligns across 9 bases. CDR1 and CDR2 (germline): SGHRS, YFSETQ. CDR3 length: 16 residues. Trimming took 4 bases from V and 2 from J; bases not matched to a gene: 10. CDR3 region: CASSAFPSGIAYEQYF. The DNA for the CDR3 is TGCGCCAGCAGCGCTTTTCCTAGCGGGATCGCCTACGAGCAGTACTTC.

The V call is TRBV27, the J call TRBJ2-1, with 7 positions matching TRBD2. CDR3 length: 16 residues. V lost 8 bases and J lost 0; bases outside the gene matches: 10. CDR1 and CDR2 from the germline V gene are MNHEY and SMNVEV (reference sequence). Here the CDR3 reads CASGPLGGSSYNEQFF. CDR3 in DNA: TGTGCCAGCGGCCCCTTGGGCGGGAGCTCCTACAATGAGCAGTTCTTC.

This clonotype was detected a few times. The chain employs TRBV2 and TRBJ1-6, with TRBD1 as a possible D gene (5 bases). The ends were cut back, 6 bases at V and 5 bases at J, with 14 bases in the middle. The CDR3 extends over 15 amino acids. Germline loops: CDR1 SNHLY, CDR2 FYNNEI. CDR3 amino acids: CASSLRDRDNSPLHF. As DNA, the CDR3 is TGTGCCAGCAGCCTCCGGGACCGAGATAATTCACCCCTCCACTTT. Full variable domain (outside the CDR3, taken from reference TRBV2 and TRBJ1-6): EPEVTQTPSHQVTQMGQEVILRCVPISNHLYFYWYRQILGQKVEFLVSFYNNEISEKSEIFDDQFSVERPDGSNFTLKIRSTKLEDSAMYFCASSLRDRDNSPLHFGNGTRLTVT.

The V gene is TRBV7-8, the J gene TRBJ2-7; 9 bases are a match to TRBD1. Germline CDR1 SGHVS, CDR2 FQNEAQ. With V trimmed by 1 base and J by 7 bases, 8 bases remained unmatched. The CDR3 consists of 15 residues. The CDR3 DNA is TGTGCCAGCAGCTTAGTTGTACAGGGGGCACGAGAGCAGTACTTC. The encoded protein is CASSLVVQGAREQYF. Variable domain in full (rest from reference TRBV7-8 and TRBJ2-7): GAGVSQSPRYKVAKRGQDVALRCDPISGHVSLFWYQQALGQGPEFLTYFQNEAQLDKSGLPSDRFFAERPEGSVSTLKIQRTQQEDSAVYLCASSLVVQGAREQYFGPGTRLTVT.

In this sample, this clonotype turned up a few times. This sequence joins TRBV5-1 and TRBJ1-5; D remains ambiguous. The V gene's germline CDR1 is SGHRS and CDR2 YFSETQ. V dropped 0 bases and J dropped 7 bases, with 8 bases sitting between them. The CDR3 totals 13 residues. This CDR3 reads CASSLDERQPQHF. CDR3 sequence (DNA): TGCGCCAGCAGCTTGGACGAGCGCCAGCCCCAGCATTTT.

The sample holds a few counts of this clonotype. The chain joins TRBV18 to TRBJ1-2; 8 bases match TRBD1. This CDR3 is built from 13 residues. CDR1 KGHSH and CDR2 LQKENI come from the germline V gene. Trimming cost V 1 base and J 6 bases; bases outside gene matches: 1. DNA for the CDR3: TGTGCCAGCTCACCACAGACAGGGGATGGCTACACCTTC. It is translated as CASSPQTGDGYTF.